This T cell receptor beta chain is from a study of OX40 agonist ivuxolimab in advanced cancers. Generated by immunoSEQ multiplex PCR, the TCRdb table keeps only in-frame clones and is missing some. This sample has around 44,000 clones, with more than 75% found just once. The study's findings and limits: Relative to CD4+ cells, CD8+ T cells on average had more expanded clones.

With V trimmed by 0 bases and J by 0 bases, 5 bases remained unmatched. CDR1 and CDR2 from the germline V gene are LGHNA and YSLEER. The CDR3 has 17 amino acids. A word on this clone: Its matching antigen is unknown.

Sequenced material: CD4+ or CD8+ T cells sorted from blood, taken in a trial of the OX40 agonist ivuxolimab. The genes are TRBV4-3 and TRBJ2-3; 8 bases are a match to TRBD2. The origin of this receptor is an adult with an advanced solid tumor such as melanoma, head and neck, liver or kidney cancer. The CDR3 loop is CASSQDRAGESTDTQYF. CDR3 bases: TGCGCCAGCAGCCAAGATAGAGCGGGGGAAAGCACAGATACGCAGTATTTT.